A selection of T cell receptor beta chains follows, all from one sample in a study of shared clonotypes between healthy human individuals. Clones were sequenced by immunoSEQ multiplex PCR, and TCRdb holds only the in-frame ones, with some missing. The table has about 2.1 million clones, 90% to 95% seen once. The sample was naive CD8+ T cells from PBMCs. The receptors come from a man younger than 35 in good health. Some clones in this sample may be carry-over from other donors' samples. Both conserved end residues are part of each CDR3. D genes are given only for firm matches. Rows give clone size only sometimes, using once, few, many, or a class for an expanded clone.

v_call: TRBV4-1; d_call: TRBD2; clone_size: .; j_call: TRBJ2-7; cdr3_aa: CASSQVAGRYEQYF; cdr3_nt: TGCGCCAGCAGCCAAGTAGCGGGTAGGTACGAGCAGTACTTC
v_call: TRBV7-6; d_call: .; clone_size: .; j_call: TRBJ2-2; cdr3_aa: CASSLELGGRVTGELFF; cdr3_nt: TGTGCCAGCAGCTTAGAATTAGGGGGGCGAGTCACCGGGGAGCTGTTTTTT
v_call: TRBV4-2; d_call: .; clone_size: .; j_call: TRBJ2-4; cdr3_aa: CASSQDFGPWPKNIQYF; cdr3_nt: TGTGCCAGCAGCCAAGATTTCGGCCCTTGGCCCAAAAACATTCAGTACTTC
v_call: TRBV10-3; d_call: .; clone_size: .; j_call: TRBJ1-1; cdr3_aa: CAISEGTEAFF; cdr3_nt: TGTGCCATCAGTGAAGGAACTGAAGCTTTCTTT
v_call: TRBV7-9; d_call: .; clone_size: .; j_call: TRBJ1-2; cdr3_aa: CASSPTDWTAYGYTF; cdr3_nt: TGTGCCAGCAGCCCCACCGATTGGACGGCCTATGGCTACACCTTC
v_call: TRBV4-1; d_call: .; clone_size: few; j_call: TRBJ1-4; cdr3_aa: CASSQVRHNEKLFF; cdr3_nt: TGCGCCAGCAGCCAAGTGAGGCATAATGAAAAACTGTTTTTT
v_call: TRBV28; d_call: .; clone_size: .; j_call: TRBJ1-2; cdr3_aa: CASSSGTGFNYGYTF; cdr3_nt: TGTGCCAGCAGTTCCGGGACGGGGTTTAACTATGGCTACACCTTC
v_call: TRBV27; d_call: .; clone_size: few; j_call: TRBJ2-7; cdr3_aa: CASSFGGSYEQYF; cdr3_nt: TGTGCCAGCAGTTTTGGCGGATCCTACGAGCAGTACTTC
v_call: TRBV4-2; d_call: TRBD2; clone_size: .; j_call: TRBJ2-3; cdr3_aa: CASSQDESGTSGSVDTQYF; cdr3_nt: TGTGCCAGCAGCCAAGATGAGTCCGGGACTAGCGGGAGTGTAGATACGCAGTATTTT
v_call: TRBV10-2; d_call: TRBD2; clone_size: .; j_call: TRBJ2-5; cdr3_aa: CASSDRGLAAETQYF; cdr3_nt: TGCGCCAGCAGTGACCGGGGACTAGCGGCAGAGACCCAGTACTTC
v_call: TRBV28; d_call: .; clone_size: .; j_call: TRBJ2-3; cdr3_aa: CASRRRERTDTQYF; cdr3_nt: TGTGCCAGCAGGAGGCGGGAAAGGACAGATACGCAGTATTTT
v_call: TRBV11-2; d_call: .; clone_size: .; j_call: TRBJ2-7; cdr3_aa: CASSPSAIYEQYF; cdr3_nt: TGTGCCAGCAGCCCCAGCGCGATATACGAGCAGTACTTC
v_call: TRBV4-2; d_call: .; clone_size: .; j_call: TRBJ2-1; cdr3_aa: CASGSPGETYNEQFF; cdr3_nt: TGTGCCAGCGGCTCCCCGGGAGAGACCTACAATGAGCAGTTCTTC
v_call: TRBV28; d_call: .; clone_size: .; j_call: TRBJ2-7; cdr3_aa: CASSLTLFYEQYF; cdr3_nt: TGTGCCAGCAGTTTAACTCTCTTCTACGAGCAGTACTTC
v_call: TRBV7-9; d_call: .; clone_size: .; j_call: TRBJ1-1; cdr3_aa: CASSSDLTRNTEAFF; cdr3_nt: TGTGCCAGCAGCTCGGATCTTACACGGAACACTGAAGCTTTCTTT
v_call: TRBV4-2; d_call: TRBD1; clone_size: .; j_call: TRBJ1-2; cdr3_aa: CASSQEFGDRIYGYTF; cdr3_nt: TGTGCCAGCAGCCAAGAGTTTGGGGACAGGATCTATGGCTACACCTTC
v_call: TRBV19; d_call: TRBD2; clone_size: .; j_call: TRBJ2-1; cdr3_aa: CASSPLGSGSMNEQFF; cdr3_nt: TGTGCCAGTAGTCCCCTTGGGAGCGGGAGTATGAATGAGCAGTTCTTC
v_call: TRBV7-9; d_call: .; clone_size: .; j_call: TRBJ1-2; cdr3_aa: CASSLGTISNYGYTF; cdr3_nt: TGTGCCAGCAGCTTAGGGACAATTTCTAACTATGGCTACACCTTC
v_call: TRBV5-1; d_call: TRBD2; clone_size: .; j_call: TRBJ2-5; cdr3_aa: CASSFTGQGSGRETQYF; cdr3_nt: TGCGCCAGCAGCTTTACCGGTCAGGGTAGCGGGAGGGAGACCCAGTACTTC
v_call: TRBV13; d_call: TRBD1; clone_size: .; j_call: TRBJ2-7; cdr3_aa: CASSSRQGVYEQYF; cdr3_nt: TGTGCCAGCAGCTCGCGACAGGGGGTCTACGAGCAGTACTTC
v_call: TRBV15; d_call: .; clone_size: .; j_call: TRBJ1-5; cdr3_aa: CATSRDRGRTEPQHF; cdr3_nt: TGTGCCACCAGCAGAGATCGTGGGAGGACTGAACCCCAGCATTTT
v_call: TRBV2; d_call: TRBD1; clone_size: .; j_call: TRBJ2-7; cdr3_aa: CASRTRDRGRVYEQYF; cdr3_nt: TGTGCCAGCAGAACTCGGGACAGGGGGCGCGTCTACGAGCAGTACTTC
v_call: TRBV5-4; d_call: .; clone_size: .; j_call: TRBJ1-2; cdr3_aa: CASSLASAAIYGYTF; cdr3_nt: TGTGCCAGCAGCTTGGCCTCGGCAGCGATCTATGGCTACACCTTC
v_call: TRBV7-9; d_call: TRBD1; clone_size: .; j_call: TRBJ2-1; cdr3_aa: CASGTGTYNEQFF; cdr3_nt: TGTGCCAGCGGGACAGGGACCTACAATGAGCAGTTCTTC
v_call: TRBV28; d_call: .; clone_size: .; j_call: TRBJ1-1; cdr3_aa: CASRPPGRENTEAFF; cdr3_nt: TGTGCCAGCAGGCCACCGGGACGGGAGAACACTGAAGCTTTCTTT
v_call: TRBV19; d_call: .; clone_size: .; j_call: TRBJ2-3; cdr3_aa: CASSMYRTQGDTQYF; cdr3_nt: TGTGCCAGTAGTATGTATCGGACCCAAGGGGATACGCAGTATTTT
v_call: TRBV7-9; d_call: .; clone_size: .; j_call: TRBJ1-2; cdr3_aa: CASSFGRTNYGYTF; cdr3_nt: TGTGCCAGCAGCTTCGGCCGAACTAACTATGGCTACACCTTC
v_call: TRBV6-5; d_call: .; clone_size: once; j_call: TRBJ2-7; cdr3_aa: CASSYSSSTYEQYF; cdr3_nt: TGTGCCAGCAGTTACTCCTCCAGTACCTACGAGCAGTACTTC
v_call: TRBV30; d_call: .; clone_size: .; j_call: TRBJ2-1; cdr3_aa: CAWSVIRGAYNEQFF; cdr3_nt: TGTGCCTGGAGTGTAATACGCGGGGCCTACAATGAGCAGTTCTTC
v_call: TRBV14; d_call: .; clone_size: .; j_call: TRBJ2-5; cdr3_aa: CASSQDATNQETQYF; cdr3_nt: TGTGCCAGCAGCCAAGATGCAACCAACCAAGAGACCCAGTACTTC
v_call: TRBV11-2; d_call: .; clone_size: .; j_call: TRBJ2-7; cdr3_aa: CASSYRMSYEQYF; cdr3_nt: TGTGCCAGCAGCTACCGGATGTCCTACGAGCAGTACTTC
v_call: TRBV7-9; d_call: .; clone_size: once; j_call: TRBJ2-7; cdr3_aa: CASSPSGRNVISYEQYF; cdr3_nt: TGTGCCAGCAGCCCCTCTGGCAGGAACGTAATCTCCTACGAGCAGTACTTC
v_call: TRBV28; d_call: .; clone_size: .; j_call: TRBJ2-1; cdr3_aa: CASSPGVREQFF; cdr3_nt: TGTGCCAGCAGCCCAGGGGTTCGTGAGCAGTTCTTC
v_call: TRBV4-2; d_call: TRBD2; clone_size: .; j_call: TRBJ2-4; cdr3_aa: CASSQDSGRRVLSDKNIQYF; cdr3_nt: TGTGCCAGCAGCCAAGATAGCGGGAGGAGGGTATTGTCAGACAAAAACATTCAGTACTTC
v_call: TRBV7-8; d_call: TRBD1; clone_size: .; j_call: TRBJ2-7; cdr3_aa: CASSLVLQGVGDEQYF; cdr3_nt: TGTGCCAGCAGCTTAGTTCTCCAGGGGGTCGGCGACGAGCAGTACTTC
v_call: TRBV27; d_call: TRBD2; clone_size: .; j_call: TRBJ2-1; cdr3_aa: CASTVAGGINEQFF; cdr3_nt: TGTGCCAGCACCGTAGCGGGAGGAATCAATGAGCAGTTCTTC
v_call: TRBV5-4; d_call: .; clone_size: .; j_call: TRBJ2-5; cdr3_aa: CASSLSTGGKETQYF; cdr3_nt: TGTGCCAGCAGCTTGTCGACTGGAGGGAAAGAGACCCAGTACTTC
v_call: TRBV6-6; d_call: .; clone_size: .; j_call: TRBJ2-6; cdr3_aa: CASRETGSGANVLTF; cdr3_nt: TGTGCCAGCAGGGAGACAGGCTCTGGGGCCAACGTCCTGACTTTC
v_call: TRBV12-2; d_call: .; clone_size: .; j_call: TRBJ2-7; cdr3_aa: CASRHPKVGLRSYEQYF; cdr3_nt: TGTGCAAGTCGCCACCCGAAGGTGGGACTCCGTTCCTACGAGCAGTACTTC
v_call: TRBV27; d_call: TRBD2; clone_size: .; j_call: TRBJ2-1; cdr3_aa: CASSLDAGGYNEQFF; cdr3_nt: TGTGCCAGCAGTTTAGATGCGGGAGGATACAATGAGCAGTTCTTC
v_call: TRBV19; d_call: TRBD1; clone_size: once; j_call: TRBJ2-7; cdr3_aa: CASSEGAINEQYF; cdr3_nt: TGTGCCAGTAGTGAGGGGGCGATCAACGAGCAGTACTTC
v_call: TRBV6-1; d_call: .; clone_size: .; j_call: TRBJ2-1; cdr3_aa: CASSEALLVFGRPNEQFF; cdr3_nt: TGTGCCAGCAGTGAAGCGCTTCTAGTTTTTGGCAGGCCCAATGAGCAGTTCTTC
v_call: TRBV7-6; d_call: .; clone_size: .; j_call: TRBJ2-5; cdr3_aa: CASSLGVLSETQYF; cdr3_nt: TGTGCCAGCAGCTTGGGGGTCCTATCGGAGACCCAGTACTTC
v_call: TRBV27; d_call: TRBD1; clone_size: .; j_call: TRBJ1-2; cdr3_aa: CASSSRTGRLGYTF; cdr3_nt: TGTGCCAGCAGTTCGCGGACAGGCCGCCTAGGCTACACCTTC
v_call: TRBV6-6; d_call: .; clone_size: .; j_call: TRBJ2-7; cdr3_aa: CASSSPAREQYF; cdr3_nt: TGTGCCAGCAGTTCTCCAGCCCGCGAGCAGTACTTC
v_call: TRBV25-1; d_call: .; clone_size: .; j_call: TRBJ2-7; cdr3_aa: CASSRDSYEQYF; cdr3_nt: TGTGCCAGCAGCCGCGACAGCTACGAGCAGTACTTC
v_call: TRBV4-1; d_call: .; clone_size: .; j_call: TRBJ2-7; cdr3_aa: CATSMGYEQYF; cdr3_nt: TGCGCCACCAGTATGGGCTACGAGCAGTACTTC
v_call: TRBV10-2; d_call: .; clone_size: .; j_call: TRBJ2-7; cdr3_aa: CASSPGPRSYEQYF; cdr3_nt: TGCGCCAGCAGCCCGGGACCCCGGTCCTACGAGCAGTACTTC
v_call: TRBV2; d_call: TRBD2; clone_size: .; j_call: TRBJ2-3; cdr3_aa: CASSEAGRATDTQYF; cdr3_nt: TGTGCCAGCAGTGAAGCTGGGAGGGCCACAGATACGCAGTATTTT
v_call: TRBV9; d_call: .; clone_size: .; j_call: TRBJ1-1; cdr3_aa: CASSLYSGGEAFF; cdr3_nt: TGTGCCAGCAGCCTTTACTCCGGCGGTGAAGCTTTCTTT
v_call: TRBV7-9; d_call: TRBD2; clone_size: .; j_call: TRBJ2-1; cdr3_aa: CASSPGLAGVPHEQFF; cdr3_nt: TGTGCCAGCAGCCCGGGACTAGCGGGAGTCCCCCATGAGCAGTTCTTC
v_call: TRBV14; d_call: TRBD2; clone_size: .; j_call: TRBJ2-7; cdr3_aa: CASSPRGGTQSYEQYF; cdr3_nt: TGTGCCAGCAGCCCTCGGGGGGGGACACAGTCCTACGAGCAGTACTTC
v_call: TRBV19; d_call: TRBD2; clone_size: .; j_call: TRBJ2-1; cdr3_aa: CASSIGGLAGVLYNEQFF; cdr3_nt: TGTGCCAGTAGTATAGGGGGACTAGCGGGAGTTCTTTACAATGAGCAGTTCTTC
v_call: TRBV13; d_call: .; clone_size: .; j_call: TRBJ1-2; cdr3_aa: CASSLGLPGNYGYTF; cdr3_nt: TGTGCCAGCAGCTTAGGTTTACCAGGGAACTATGGCTACACCTTC
v_call: TRBV10-3; d_call: TRBD2; clone_size: once; j_call: TRBJ2-7; cdr3_aa: CAIRVLAGAPPYEQYF; cdr3_nt: TGTGCCATCAGGGTTTTAGCGGGGGCCCCCCCCTACGAGCAGTACTTC
v_call: TRBV29-1; d_call: .; clone_size: .; j_call: TRBJ2-1; cdr3_aa: CSGNNYNEQFF; cdr3_nt: TGCAGCGGGAATAACTACAATGAGCAGTTCTTC
v_call: TRBV11-2; d_call: .; clone_size: .; j_call: TRBJ1-1; cdr3_aa: CASSLVRGTEAFF; cdr3_nt: TGTGCCAGCAGCTTAGTTCGAGGGACTGAAGCTTTCTTT
v_call: TRBV10-3; d_call: .; clone_size: .; j_call: TRBJ2-7; cdr3_aa: CAISAARGARYEQYF; cdr3_nt: TGTGCCATCAGTGCAGCCAGGGGAGCTAGGTACGAGCAGTACTTC
v_call: TRBV7-9; d_call: .; clone_size: .; j_call: TRBJ1-1; cdr3_aa: CASSTGANTEAFF; cdr3_nt: TGTGCCAGCAGCACGGGGGCAAACACTGAAGCTTTCTTT